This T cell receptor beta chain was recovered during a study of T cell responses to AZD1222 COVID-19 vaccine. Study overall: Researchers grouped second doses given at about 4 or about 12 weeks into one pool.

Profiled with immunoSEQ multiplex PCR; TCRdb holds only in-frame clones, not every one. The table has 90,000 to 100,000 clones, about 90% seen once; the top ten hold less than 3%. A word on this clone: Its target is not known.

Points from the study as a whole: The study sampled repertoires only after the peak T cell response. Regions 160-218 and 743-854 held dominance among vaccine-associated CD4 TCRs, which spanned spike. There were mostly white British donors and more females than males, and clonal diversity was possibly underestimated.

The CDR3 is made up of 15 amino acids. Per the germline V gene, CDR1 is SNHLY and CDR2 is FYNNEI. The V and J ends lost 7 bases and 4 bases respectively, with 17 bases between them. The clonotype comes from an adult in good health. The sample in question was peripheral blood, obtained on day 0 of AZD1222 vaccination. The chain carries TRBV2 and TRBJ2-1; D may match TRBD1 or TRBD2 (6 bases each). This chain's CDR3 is CASKSGAGLYNEQFF. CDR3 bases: TGTGCCAGCAAGTCGGGGGCTGGCCTTTACAATGAGCAGTTCTTC. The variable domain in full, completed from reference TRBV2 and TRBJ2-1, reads EPEVTQTPSHQVTQMGQEVILRCVPISNHLYFYWYRQILGQKVEFLVSFYNNEISEKSEIFDDQFSVERPDGSNFTLKIRSTKLEDSAMYFCASKSGAGLYNEQFFGPGTRLTVL.